This T cell receptor beta chain originates from a study of OX40 agonist ivuxolimab in advanced cancers. At the level of the study: Treatment received earlier with anti-PD-1, anti-PD-L1 or anti-CTLA-4 agents was allowed, and more than 30% had some.

Details on this clone: As yet, its antigen is unknown.

The study, taken as a whole, reports: Normalized T-cell clonal expansion was also low in some nonresponders.

The repertoire was sequenced with immunoSEQ multiplex PCR; TCRdb's copy has only in-frame clones and lacks some. The sample lists tens of thousands of clones; roughly 87% were seen once. Systemic immunosuppression or a history of autoimmune disease excluded patients. Sampling of blood occurred at baseline, cycle 4 day 1, and cycle 7 day 1. This TCR came from an adult with an advanced solid tumor such as melanoma, head and neck, liver or kidney cancer. This sample comprised CD4+ or CD8+ T cells sorted from blood, obtained in a trial of the OX40 agonist ivuxolimab.

The CDR3 nucleotides are TGTGCCAGCAGTGCCCCCCCGGGGGCGACGCAGTATTTT. It specifies CASSAPPGATQYF. The genes are TRBV27 and TRBJ2-3, with D possibly being TRBD1 or TRBD2 (6 bases each). The CDR3 covers 13 residues. V lost 5 bases and J lost 9, with 15 bases in between. Germline assignment: CDR1 MNHEY and CDR2 SMNVEV (reference sequence).